A single sample is the source of the 12 T cell receptor beta chains below, sequenced in a study of T cell repertoires in cytomegalovirus infection. TCRdb re-analysed the reads in MiXCR, keeping a single row per CDR3 protein. The sample shows 450,000 to 650,000 distinct CDR3 sequences, 26% of them seen only once. Sample: PBMCs. The receptors derive from a human donor in good health (CMV status not recorded). Some clones in this sample may be carry-over from other donors' samples.

This chain joins TRBV19 and TRBJ2-6, with D maybe TRBD1 (6 bases). V lost 7 bases to trimming and J lost 1 base, with 11 bases between them. The CDR3 covers 15 residues. Germline loops: CDR1 LNHDA, CDR2 SQIVND (reference sequence). CDR3 protein: CASTDRPSGANVLTF. The CDR3 coding sequence is TGTGCCAGTACTGACAGGCCTTCTGGGGCCAACGTCCTGACTTTC.

This clonotype was observed many times. This sequence joins TRBV7-9 and TRBJ2-1; 7 positions agree with TRBD2. Germline V lookup: CDR1 SEHNR, CDR2 FQNEAQ (reference sequence). This CDR3 comprises 18 residues. The ends lost 6 bases at V and 0 bases at J; junction bases unmatched: 14. The CDR3 loop is CASRQPALGGSSYNEQFF. In nucleotides, the CDR3 is TGTGCCAGCAGACAGCCCGCCTTGGGCGGGAGCTCCTACAATGAGCAGTTCTTC.

The chain employs TRBV14 and TRBJ2-7, with 7 bases identical to TRBD2. The CDR3 runs to 15 residues. Germline lookup yields CDR1 SGHDN and CDR2 FVKESK. V was clipped by 4 bases and J by 0 bases; unmatched bases: 6. CDR3: CASSPIAGGSYEQYF. The CDR3 bases are TGTGCCAGCAGCCCCATAGCGGGTGGCTCCTACGAGCAGTACTTC.

Ten or more counts support this clonotype. V and J are TRBV7-8 and TRBJ2-1; 7 bases are shared with TRBD1. This CDR3 has 15 amino acids. Germline V gives CDR1 SGHVS, CDR2 FQNEAQ. V shed 5 bases, J shed 0 bases, and the junction held 4 bases outside the gene matches. The CDR3 DNA reads as TGTGCCAGCAGCCCCCGGGACAGCTCCTACAATGAGCAGTTCTTC. Its translation: CASSPRDSSYNEQFF.

This clonotype appeared a few times. The chain is built from TRBV20-1 and TRBJ2-7; D unclear. The germline V gene encodes CDR1 DFQATT and CDR2 SNEGSKA (reference sequence). The CDR3 consists of 12 residues. Trimming left V 5 bases short and J 4 bases short, with 12 bases between. CDR3 region: CSAGRADYEQYV. CDR3 nucleotide sequence: TGCAGTGCTGGAAGGGCCGATTACGAGCAGTACGTC.

The genes are TRBV19 and TRBJ2-3; D is unclear. CDR3 length: 14 amino acids. From germline, CDR1 is LNHDA and CDR2 SQIVND (reference sequence). Trimming removed 1 base from V and 1 base from J, with 6 bases in between. The CDR3 region is CASSIVARTDTQYF. The CDR3 DNA is TGTGCCAGTAGTATAGTGGCGCGCACAGATACGCAGTATTTT.

This clonotype was seen only once. The J gene is TRBJ2-1, the V gene TRBV20-1; 10 bases match TRBD2. The CDR3 contains 14 residues. Germline V gene sequence: CDR1 DFQATT, CDR2 SNEGSKA (reference sequence). J was trimmed by 6 bases and V by 1 base; bases with no gene match: 3. The CDR3 nucleotides read TGCAGTGCTAGAGCTAGCGGGAGAAGCAATGAGCAGTTCTTC. Translated: CSARASGRSNEQFF.

J is TRBJ2-1 and V is TRBV4-3, with 9 bases fitting TRBD2. CDR1 is LGHNA, CDR2 YSLEER, per germline. The CDR3 has 16 residues. Losses at the gene ends were 1 base for V and 3 bases for J; bases not matched to a gene: 4. As DNA, the CDR3 is TGCGCCAGCAGCCAAGGATCAGCGGGGGGCTACAATGAGCAGTTCTTC. Its translation is CASSQGSAGGYNEQFF.

This clonotype was counted between two and nine times. The V call is TRBV11-3, the J call TRBJ1-2, with D possibly TRBD1 on 6 matching bases. Trimming took 4 bases from V and 2 from J, leaving 14 bases between them. Germline CDR1 and CDR2: SGHNT and YENEEA. CDR3 length: 15 residues. The CDR3 coding sequence is TGTGCCAGCAGCTCCCTCGGGACAAGGAACTATGGCTACACCTTC. Translation gives CASSSLGTRNYGYTF.

The rearrangement uses TRBV14 and TRBJ1-2; 8 bases line up with TRBD1. J gave up 13 bases and V 3 bases, and 7 bases lay outside the gene matches. The CDR3 is 12 residues long. From germline, CDR1 is SGHDN and CDR2 FVKESK. CDR3 nucleotides: TGTGCCAGCAGCCAGAAGGACAGGGAGAGCACCTTC. This encodes CASSQKDRESTF.

The chain links TRBV7-9 to TRBJ2-7, with TRBD1 identical over 11 bases. CDR1 is SEHNR, CDR2 FQNEAQ, per germline (reference sequence). V lost 2 bases, J lost 3 bases, and 9 bases stayed unmatched. This CDR3 spans 17 amino acids. The CDR3 DNA follows: TGTGCCAGCAGCTTAACCCCAAGGACAGGGGGCGACTACGAGCAGTACTTC. Translating it yields CASSLTPRTGGDYEQYF.

This clonotype has only a few counts. The chain employs TRBV27 and TRBJ1-4; 9 bases map to TRBD1. Trimming took 7 bases from V and 8 from J; bases not matched to a gene: 11. Germline V gene lookup returns CDR1 MNHEY and CDR2 SMNVEV (reference sequence). The CDR3 spans 15 residues. The CDR3 protein is CASKTLGTGLEKLFF. The CDR3 bases are TGTGCCAGCAAAACCCTCGGGACAGGGTTAGAAAAACTGTTTTTT.